The next 18 T cell receptor beta chains were all read from a single sample in a study of read filtering for tumor transcriptome and immune sequencing. The library was built from about 0.4 ug RNA with molecular barcoded adaptors for alpha/delta and beta/gamma chains. One entry per CDR3 protein results from TCRdb running MiXCR on the reads. The sample lists approximately 5,000 distinct CDR3 sequences, about 20% occurring once. The sequenced sample was a population of CD138-negative cells sorted from bone marrow. The receptors derive from a donor at least 40 years old with multiple myeloma.

Of note for this clonotype: The conserved phenylalanine or tryptophan normally closing the CDR3 is absent here, so this likely arose from a read error. The chain recombines TRBV18 with TRBJ2-3; D may match TRBD1 or TRBD2 (5 bases each). The germline V gene encodes CDR1 KGHSH and CDR2 LQKENI. The CDR3 runs 14 residues. Trimming took 6 bases from V and 2 from J, leaving 12 bases between them. The CDR3 sequence is CASSPDGTTDTQYL. CDR3 in DNA: TGTGCCAGCTCTCCAGACGGGACCACAGATACGCAGTATCTT.

This clonotype was recorded many times. The chain has TRBV5-4 and TRBJ2-7, with D tentatively TRBD1 or TRBD2 (5 bases each). Germline V gene sequence: CDR1 SGHNT, CDR2 YYREEE (reference sequence). Trimming pared 4 bases from V and 7 bases from J, leaving 9 bases between. CDR3 length: 11 residues. CDR3 loop: CASSGGPEQYF. Here the CDR3 DNA reads TGTGCCAGCAGCGGGGGTCCGGAGCAGTACTTC.

In this sample, this clonotype turned up once. The rearrangement links TRBV5-1 to TRBJ2-7, with D possibly being TRBD2 (5 bases). The CDR3 loop spans 17 amino acids. CDR1 and CDR2 from the germline V gene are SGHRS and YFSETQ. V lost 10 bases and J 0 bases, leaving 26 bases between the germline ends. The CDR3 loop reads CACILAPRTYSSYEQYF. CDR3 nucleotide sequence: TGCGCCTGCATCTTGGCCCCTAGGACTTACAGCTCCTACGAGCAGTACTTC.

This clonotype came up a few times. V usage is TRBV2 and J usage is TRBJ1-2; D unresolved. The CDR3 is 15 residues long. Germline CDR1 and CDR2: SNHLY and FYNNEI. V lost 7 bases to trimming and J lost 0 bases, with 15 bases between them. The CDR3 spells CASNQEAGANYGYTF. The DNA for the CDR3 is TGTGCCAGCAACCAGGAGGCCGGAGCTAACTATGGCTACACCTTC.

V gene TRBV5-1 combines with J gene TRBJ2-5; 9 bases are a match to TRBD1. V trimming: 4 bases; J trimming: 4 bases; junction bases outside the gene matches: 14. Germline V gives CDR1 SGHRS, CDR2 YFSETQ. This CDR3 spans 17 amino acids. The CDR3 sequence: CASSGGQTRQGVETQYF. The CDR3 DNA reads as TGCGCCAGCAGCGGGGGCCAAACGAGACAGGGGGTAGAGACCCAGTACTTC.

This clonotype has a count of ten or more. A much larger clone differs from this one at a single base, so this may be a read error. This chain joins TRBV2 and TRBJ2-1, with a possible D match to TRBD2 (7 bases). The CDR3 spans 12 residues. CDR1 is SNHLY and CDR2 is FYNNEI in the germline V gene. The CDR3 reads CAGRGGSNEQFF. The CDR3 DNA reads TGTGCCGGCAGGGGCGGGAGCAATGAGCAGTTCTTC.

The genes are TRBV20-1 and TRBJ2-7; 9 bases are shared with TRBD1. The CDR3 sequence is 14 residues long. V lost 6 bases to trimming and J lost 5 bases; unmatched junction nucleotides: 11. The germline CDR1 and CDR2 sequences are DFQATT and SNEGSKA (reference sequence). CDR3 sequence: CSATPGQGPHEQYF. Written as DNA, the CDR3 is TGCAGTGCGACCCCGGGACAGGGTCCCCACGAGCAGTACTTC.

The table lists this clonotype with a few counts. The V gene is TRBV27, the J gene TRBJ2-5; 11 bases match TRBD2. V gave up 7 bases and J gave up 4 bases; unmatched junction bases: 5. The CDR3 contains 14 residues. Germline CDR1 is MNHEY and CDR2 is SMNVEV (reference sequence). CDR3 bases: TGTGCCAGCAAAAGCCTAGCGGGAGGAGAGACCCAGTACTTC. Its translation is CASKSLAGGETQYF.

This clonotype is categorized as medium-sized. The chain links TRBV6-2 or TRBV6-3 to TRBJ2-1, with 12 bases lining up with TRBD2. The CDR3 totals 16 residues. Trimming at V came to 2 bases and at J to 5 bases, leaving 4 bases not matched to a gene. Germline values: CDR1 MNHEY, CDR2 SVGEGT. CDR3 sequence (DNA): TGTGCCAGCAGTTACAGGCCTAGCGGGAGGGACAATGAGCAGTTCTTC. This sequence encodes CASSYRPSGRDNEQFF.

By sample fraction, this clonotype is medium-sized. The gene calls are TRBV20-1 and TRBJ2-7; 9 positions agree with TRBD2. The CDR3 runs to 18 residues. Germline values: CDR1 DFQATT, CDR2 SNEGSKA (reference sequence). The V gene end was trimmed by 4 bases and the J gene end by 5 bases; junction bases not matched to a gene: 21. The CDR3 DNA reads TGCAGTGCTACTTCCCGGCTAGCGGGATCCTGGGCACTTAACGAGCAGTACTTC. This sequence encodes CSATSRLAGSWALNEQYF.

The gene calls are TRBV20-1 and TRBJ2-5, with 7 bases that match TRBD2. Germline V gives CDR1 DFQATT, CDR2 SNEGSKA (reference sequence). The V segment lost 3 bases and the J segment 0 bases; nucleotides outside the gene matches: 7. The CDR3 loop spans 15 amino acids. Here the CDR3 DNA reads TGCAGTGCTAGGACTAGCAGGTGGCACCAAGAGACCCAGTACTTC. Translation: CSARTSRWHQETQYF.

The table lists this clonotype with many counts. The chain couples TRBV6-5 to TRBJ2-7; 14 nucleotides line up with TRBD2. CDR1 and CDR2 (germline): MNHEY, SVGAGI. V trimming: 2 bases; J trimming: 9 bases; junction bases outside the gene matches: 9. The CDR3 is 16 residues long. The CDR3, as DNA: TGTGCCAGCAGTTACACCGGGACTAGCGGGAGAAGTAGGCAGTACTTC. It is translated as CASSYTGTSGRSRQYF.

The table lists this clonotype with many counts. The rearrangement joins TRBV27 to TRBJ2-6; no firm D call. Germline loops: CDR1 MNHEY, CDR2 SMNVEV (reference sequence). This CDR3 has 14 residues. V gave up 7 bases and J gave up 2 bases, with 9 bases separating them. The CDR3 DNA follows: TGTGCCAGCAAGGGTGATACTGGGGCCAACGTCCTGACTTTC. Its protein product is CASKGDTGANVLTF.

This clonotype came up a few times. The chain recombines TRBV18 with TRBJ1-5; a weak D match, TRBD1 (6 bases). Trimming shortened V by 5 bases and J by 7 bases, and 15 bases separated the two germline ends. The CDR3 extends over 14 amino acids. Germline CDR1 is KGHSH and CDR2 is LQKENI. CDR3 loop: CASSNVGAGQPQHF. In DNA, the CDR3 is TGTGCCAGCTCAAATGTGGGGGCAGGACAGCCCCAGCATTTT.

This clonotype is medium-sized (0.01 to 0.1%) by share. This chain links TRBV30 with TRBJ2-1, with D unresolved. Germline V CDR1 and CDR2: GTSNPN, SVGIG (reference sequence). V gave up 2 bases and J gave up 3 bases, with 2 bases separating them. This CDR3 has 11 amino acids. In DNA form, the CDR3 reads TGTGCCTGGAGTCACTACAATGAGCAGTTCTTC. Its protein is CAWSHYNEQFF. The full variable domain, in which reference TRBV30 and TRBJ2-1 provide the parts outside the CDR3, is SQTIHQWPATLVQPVGSPLSLECTVEGTSNPNLYWYRQAAGRGLQLLFYSVGIGQISSEVPQNLSASRPQDRQFILSSKKLLLSDSGFYLCAWSHYNEQFFGPGTRLTVL.

V and J are TRBV6-6 and TRBJ2-7, with 9 bases that match TRBD2. Germline V lookup: CDR1 MNHNY, CDR2 SVGAGI (reference sequence). The CDR3 has 17 amino acids. Losses at the gene ends were 5 bases for V and 4 bases for J; bases not matched to a gene: 15. The CDR3 here is CASSTQRSGSGVYEQYF. CDR3 coding DNA: TGTGCCAGCAGTACCCAACGTAGCGGGAGTGGGGTATACGAGCAGTACTTC.

This clonotype was counted at least ten times. The rearrangement uses TRBV3-1 and TRBJ2-4, with D possibly matching TRBD2 (7 bases). The CDR3 is 20 amino acids. With 4 bases removed from V and 8 bases from J, the gap between germline ends came to 33 bases. CDR1 is LGHDT, CDR2 YNNKEL, per germline (reference sequence). CDR3 region: CASSPWSQGLRGRRMDIQYF. The CDR3 nucleotides are TGTGCCAGCAGCCCGTGGAGTCAGGGACTAAGGGGGAGGAGGATGGACATTCAGTACTTC.

This clonotype is deemed medium-sized. This chain connects TRBV5-1 to TRBJ2-7, with a possible D match to TRBD1 (6 bases). The CDR3 loop spans 14 amino acids. Germline lookup yields CDR1 SGHRS and CDR2 YFSETQ. V was trimmed by 2 bases and J by 2 bases, leaving 11 bases between them. Written as DNA, the CDR3 is TGCGCCAGCAGCTTAGGGACACTCGCCTACGAGCAGTACTTC. This gives the protein CASSLGTLAYEQYF. The whole variable domain, remainder taken from reference TRBV5-1 and TRBJ2-7, is KAGVTQTPRYLIKTRGQQVTLSCSPISGHRSVSWYQQTPGQGLQFLFEYFSETQRNKGNFPGRFSGRQFSNSRSEMNVSTLELGDSALYLCASSLGTLAYEQYFGPGTRLTVT.